The source of this TCR beta chain is a study of response to subunit inactivated influenza vaccine. Broader study findings: Every seasonal influenza vaccination brings in few new T cells, the authors suggested.

Each CDR3 protein gets one entry after TCRdb re-called the RT-PCR reads with MiXCR. The repertoire holds some 520,000 distinct CDR3 sequences, with approximately 15% as singletons. This clonotype has at least ten counts. Antigen: not known. At one end, the junction sequence differs from germline, possibly due to a read error. The germline gives CDR1 SGHRS, CDR2 YFSETQ. The CDR3 has 15 amino acids. The chain recombines TRBV5-1 with TRBJ2-3, with 8 bases aligning to TRBD1. This sequence originates from a man aged 45 to 70 who received an inactivated influenza vaccine. This specimen consisted of CD4+ T cells sorted from PBMCs, obtained less than 30 months after vaccination. The chain's CDR3 is CASSPGTGSTDTQYF. Here the CDR3 DNA reads TGTGCCAGCAGCCCCGGGACAGGTAGCACAGATACGCAGTATTTT. The variable domain in full, with the rest retrieved from reference TRBV5-1 and TRBJ2-3, is KAGVTQTPRYLIKTRGQQVTLSCSPISGHRSVSWYQQTPGQGLQFLFEYFSETQRNKGNFPGRFSGRQFSNSRSEMNVSTLELGDSALYLCASSPGTGSTDTQYFGPGTRLTVL.